The source of this T cell receptor beta chain is a study of T cells in Graves' hyperthyroidism and ophthalmopathy. The authors took PBMCs from 7.5 to 10 ml fresh peripheral blood. Notes on the study in general: Peripheral blood also featured most of the thyroid clonotypes expanded above 0.001.

As concerns this clonotype: The target antigen is unknown.

Template material for amplifying TCR beta CDR3 regions consisted of RNA transcripts. The HTBI primer set served for first-round RT-PCR of the TCR CDR3. MiXCR, run by TCRdb on the multiplex PCR reads, gives a single entry per CDR3 protein. The repertoire holds hundreds of thousands of distinct CDR3 sequences, with over 35% as singletons. Germline loops: CDR1 SGHTA, CDR2 FQGTGA. Trimming removed 0 bases at V and 7 bases at J, with 16 bases between. This CDR3 has 15 residues. The material sequenced was blood. The sequence came from a man between 18 and 35 years old with Graves' hyperthyroidism. The chain is built from TRBV7-3 and TRBJ2-7; D remains ambiguous. As DNA, the CDR3 is TGTGCCAGCAGCTTAACGGCAACAGTAAACAATGAGCAGTACTTC. It codes for CASSLTATVNNEQYF.